A selection of T cell receptor beta chains follows, all from one sample in a study of blood T cell repertoires in COVID-19. Sequencing used immunoSEQ multiplex PCR; TCRdb keeps in-frame clones, though not all of them. Of 200,000 or so clones listed, around 83% are singletons. The sequencing input was peripheral blood. The source is a middle-aged man who had recovered from COVID-19. CDR3s include the opening cysteine and the closing phenylalanine or tryptophan. A D gene is named only where the DNA matches it firmly.

j_call | d_call | v_call | cdr3_aa
TRBJ2-7 | TRBD1 | TRBV9 | CASSGLGGQTSGEQYF
TRBJ1-3 | NA | TRBV18 | CASLTRVEPSGNTIYF
TRBJ1-1 | NA | TRBV6-2/TRBV6-3 | CASSRGLEAFF
TRBJ2-7 | NA | TRBV30 | CAWSSAQGYEQYF
TRBJ2-3 | TRBD2 | TRBV27 | CASSLSAGEWVDTQYF
TRBJ2-3 | TRBD2 | TRBV11-3 | CASSPRTSGGTDTQYF
TRBJ1-6 | TRBD1 | TRBV19 | CASTLGVGQGHSPLHF
TRBJ2-1 | TRBD1 | TRBV4-3 | CASSRGQGYYNEQFF
TRBJ2-1 | TRBD1 | TRBV6-6 | CASRGPGQGKNEQFF
TRBJ2-1 | NA | TRBV5-1 | CASSPLGQVYNEQFF
TRBJ2-1 | NA | TRBV27 | CASSPPPAGLGEQFF
TRBJ1-2 | NA | TRBV5-4 | CASSPMAGGRGYTF
TRBJ2-3 | NA | TRBV9 | CASSQTAYNTGTQYF
TRBJ2-7 | NA | TRBV11-3 | CASSLTPTHYEQYF
TRBJ2-3 | TRBD1 | TRBV2 | CASSVGDRVADTQYF
TRBJ2-5 | TRBD2 | TRBV7-2 | CASSLRMGLAGAGETQYF
TRBJ2-1 | NA | TRBV7-2 | CASSADSTYNEQFF
TRBJ1-6 | NA | TRBV27 | CASSRGHYRASSYNSPLHF
TRBJ2-5 | TRBD1 | TRBV24-1 | CATSDISTGVETQYF
TRBJ2-7 | NA | TRBV28 | CASRGTGTYEQYF
TRBJ2-1 | NA | TRBV7-9 | CASSSTATYGGHEQFF
TRBJ2-5 | TRBD1 | TRBV5-1 | CASSLETGQETQYF
TRBJ2-7 | TRBD2 | TRBV11-2 | CASSPWGERGTYEQYF
TRBJ2-1 | NA | TRBV12-3/TRBV12-4 | CASRLDGINEQFF
TRBJ2-2 | NA | TRBV25-1 | CASSDQGIDTGELFF
TRBJ2-3 | NA | TRBV4-3 | CASSQAPGRTDTQYF
TRBJ2-7 | NA | TRBV6-5 | CASSLAGTYEQYF